This T cell receptor beta chain was sequenced during a study of CD8+ T cells in alopecia areata. Study conclusions and caveats: The study found higher clonality in lesional than normal scalp, especially in alopecia totalis/universalis.

Following extraction, RNA underwent reverse transcription to cDNA, which served as the sequencing template. Data came from immunoSEQ multiplex PCR; TCRdb stores just in-frame clones and leaves some out. The data hold under 150,000 clones, with about 46% observed a single time. Peripheral blood and lesional scalp punch biopsies were taken from alopecia areata patients. CDR1 WNHNN and CDR2 SYGVQD come from the germline V gene (reference sequence). V was cut by 2 bases and J by 3 bases, with 6 bases left in between. The CDR3 consists of 13 residues. This clone was seen repeatedly, ten times or more. Its antigen is unidentified.

This receptor was obtained from a human donor with alopecia areata. Sequencing used NKG2D-low CD8+ T cells sorted from blood. This chain connects TRBV10-1 to TRBJ2-3, with a weak D call TRBD2 (6 bases). CDR3: CASSERETDTQYF. The DNA of the CDR3 is TGCGCCAGCAGTGAGCGGGAGACAGATACGCAGTATTTT.